A single sample gave rise to the 6 T cell receptor beta chains below, sequenced in a study of cytomegalovirus exposure and HLA in healthy donors. This PCR relied on a set of 60 Vbeta primers and 13 Jbeta primers. Some clones are missing from TCRdb's copy, which holds only in-frame ones; the method was immunoSEQ multiplex PCR. The table includes around 36,000 clones, approximately 90% detected once. What was sequenced was PBMCs. The receptors were sampled from a woman aged 40 to 55 in good health and CMV-seropositive.

This chain connects TRBV9 to TRBJ2-3, with 8 bases that match TRBD2. The CDR3 is 17 residues long. Trimming took 0 bases from V and 3 from J; bases not matched to a gene: 9. Germline V gene data show CDR1 as SGDLS and CDR2 as YYNGEE. In nucleotides, the CDR3 is TGTGCCAGCAGCGTAGGATCGGCGGGGGGAGGGACAGATACGCAGTATTTT. It specifies CASSVGSAGGGTDTQYF.

The chain links TRBV29-1 to TRBJ1-2; D remains ambiguous. V shed 6 bases and J shed 5 bases, with 13 bases lying between them. The CDR3 covers 12 residues. Germline CDR1 and CDR2: SQVTM and ANQGSEA. CDR3 sequence reads: CSVPGREYGYTF. The CDR3 nucleotides read TGCAGCGTACCAGGACGGGAGTATGGCTACACCTTC.

The chain combines TRBV11-2 with TRBJ2-3, with TRBD1 as a possible D gene (6 bases). With 4 bases removed from V and 6 bases from J, the gap between germline ends came to 14 bases. Per germline, CDR1 SGHAT and CDR2 FQNNGV. This CDR3 has 14 residues. This CDR3 is CASSYQITGDTQYF. Here the CDR3 DNA reads TGTGCCAGCAGCTACCAGATTACAGGGGATACGCAGTATTTT.

This chain uses TRBV5-1 with TRBJ2-5; TRBD1 matches at 8 bases. CDR1 and CDR2 (germline): SGHRS, YFSETQ. This CDR3 region has 15 residues. V trimming: 4 bases; J trimming: 3 bases; junction bases outside the gene matches: 8. CDR3 in amino acids: CASSDRTGTKETQYF. In DNA, the CDR3 is TGCGCCAGCAGCGACCGGACAGGGACGAAAGAGACCCAGTACTTC.

This chain joins TRBV27 and TRBJ1-1; 7 bases match TRBD1. Per germline, CDR1 MNHEY and CDR2 SMNVEV (reference sequence). J gave up 0 bases and V 4 bases, and 8 bases lay outside the gene matches. This CDR3 region has 16 residues. The CDR3 loop reads CASSWATGTMNTEAFF. The CDR3, as DNA: TGTGCCAGCAGTTGGGCGACAGGGACCATGAACACTGAAGCTTTCTTT.

The chain has TRBV30 and TRBJ2-7; 9 bases map to TRBD1. The CDR3 totals 13 residues. Germline V lookup: CDR1 GTSNPN, CDR2 SVGIG (reference sequence). V gave up 1 base and J gave up 3 bases; unmatched junction bases: 1. The CDR3 nucleotides read TGTGCCTGGAGTGCGGGACAGGGCTACGAGCAGTACTTC. Translating gives CAWSAGQGYEQYF.